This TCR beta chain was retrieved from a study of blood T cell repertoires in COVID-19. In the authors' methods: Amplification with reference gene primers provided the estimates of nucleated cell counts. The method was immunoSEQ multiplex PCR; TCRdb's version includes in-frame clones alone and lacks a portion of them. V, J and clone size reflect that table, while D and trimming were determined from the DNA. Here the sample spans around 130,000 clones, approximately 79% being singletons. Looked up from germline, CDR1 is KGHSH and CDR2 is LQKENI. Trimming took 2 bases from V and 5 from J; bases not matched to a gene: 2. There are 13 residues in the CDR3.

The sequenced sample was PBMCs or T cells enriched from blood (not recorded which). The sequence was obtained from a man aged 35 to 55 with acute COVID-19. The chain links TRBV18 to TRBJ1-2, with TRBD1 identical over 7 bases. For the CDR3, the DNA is TGTGCCAGCTCACCAGGACAGGAATATGGCTACACCTTC. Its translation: CASSPGQEYGYTF.